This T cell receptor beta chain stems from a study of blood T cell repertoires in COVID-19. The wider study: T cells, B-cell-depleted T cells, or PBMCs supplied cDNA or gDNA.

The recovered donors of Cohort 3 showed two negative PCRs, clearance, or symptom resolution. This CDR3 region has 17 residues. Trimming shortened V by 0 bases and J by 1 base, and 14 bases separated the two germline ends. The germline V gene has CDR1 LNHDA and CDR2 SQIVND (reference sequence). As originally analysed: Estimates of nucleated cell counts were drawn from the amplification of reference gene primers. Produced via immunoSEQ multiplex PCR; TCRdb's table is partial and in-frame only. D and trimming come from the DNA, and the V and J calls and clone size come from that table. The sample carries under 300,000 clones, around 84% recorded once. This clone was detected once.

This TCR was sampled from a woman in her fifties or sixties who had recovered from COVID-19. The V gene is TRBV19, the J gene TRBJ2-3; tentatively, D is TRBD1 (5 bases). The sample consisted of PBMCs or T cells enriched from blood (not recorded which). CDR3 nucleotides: TGTGCCAGTAGTATAGAAGAAGACAGACCCGGCACAGATACGCAGTATTTT. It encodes CASSIEEDRPGTDTQYF.